A selection of T cell receptor beta chains follows, all from one sample in a study of PD-L1 blockade in urothelial cancer. Profiled with immunoSEQ multiplex PCR; TCRdb holds only in-frame clones, not every one. This sample yields 38,000 or so clones, of which about 85% are seen a single time; 2.6% belongs to the top ten. The specimen comprised PBMCs, sampled around atezolizumab (anti-PD-L1) treatment. Every receptor here comes from a man aged 65 to 79 with urothelial cancer. Each CDR3 is given with its conserved first and last residue. The order of the fields is J gene, D gene, V gene, CDR3 length, clone size, CDR3 DNA, CDR3 protein. A D gene is named only where the DNA matches it firmly. Size is stated for part of the rows, as once, few or many counts, or as a class when the clone is expanded.

>TRBJ1-1|-|TRBV6-5|11|-
TGTGCCAGCAGGGGCCTCTCTGAAGCTTTCTTT
CASRGLSEAFF
>TRBJ1-1|-|TRBV19|15|-
TGTGCCAGTAGCCTCGTGACAGCCGGGAACACTGAAGCTTTCTTT
CASSLVTAGNTEAFF
>TRBJ2-5|TRBD2|TRBV9|17|-
TGTGCCAGCAGCCCCCCCCGAGTAGCGGGACTCCAAGAGACCCAGTACTTC
CASSPPRVAGLQETQYF
>TRBJ2-7|TRBD1|TRBV11-2|14|-
TGTGCCAGCAGCTCAGGGGGACACCCCTACGAGCAGTACTTC
CASSSGGHPYEQYF
>TRBJ2-7|TRBD1|TRBV13|13|-
TGTGCCAGCAGCTGGGGACAGTCCTACGAGCAGTACTTC
CASSWGQSYEQYF
>TRBJ2-2|-|TRBV9|14|-
TGTGCCAGCAAACCAGGCCCGAACACCGGGGAGCTGTTTTTT
CASKPGPNTGELFF
>TRBJ1-1|-|TRBV28|13|-
TGTGCCGTCCTCGACAGAATGAACACTGAAGCTTTCTTT
CAVLDRMNTEAFF
>TRBJ1-5|-|TRBV28|15|-
TGTGCCAGCAGTGGGTGGCAGGGAGGGAATCAGCCCCAGCATTTT
CASSGWQGGNQPQHF
>TRBJ1-2|TRBD1|TRBV7-2|12|few
TGTGCCAGCAGCCGAGACAGGGGTGGCTACACCTTC
CASSRDRGGYTF
>TRBJ2-2|-|TRBV4-2|15|-
TGTGCCAGCAGCCAAGGAGGGCTGGGCACCGGGGAGCTGTTTTTT
CASSQGGLGTGELFF
>TRBJ2-5|TRBD1|TRBV7-9|15|-
TGTGCCAGCAGCTTAACAGGGGGGAGTGGGGAGACCCAGTACTTC
CASSLTGGSGETQYF
>TRBJ1-5|TRBD1|TRBV29-1|14|few
TGCAGCGCCCAGACAGGGATTAGCAATCAGCCCCAGCATTTT
CSAQTGISNQPQHF
>TRBJ1-1|-|TRBV11-3|16|-
TGTGCCAGCAGCTTAGTAGCTCCCCAACAATGCTTTGAAGCTTTCTTT
CASSLVAPQQCFEAFF
>TRBJ1-4|TRBD1|TRBV18|15|-
TGTGCCAGCTCAGTCCGGGACAGGGGTAATGAAAAACTGTTTTTT
CASSVRDRGNEKLFF
>TRBJ2-3|-|TRBV7-9|14|-
TGTGCCAGCAGCCCCCTTGGGCGCACAGATACGCAGTATTTT
CASSPLGRTDTQYF
>TRBJ2-7|-|TRBV28|12|-
TGTGCCAGCAGGGGGCAGGTCGGCCGGCAGTACTTC
CASRGQVGRQYF
>TRBJ2-2|-|TRBV19|13|-
TGTGCCAGTAGTACTCGTAACACCGGGGAGCTGTTTTTT
CASSTRNTGELFF
>TRBJ2-1|TRBD2|TRBV27|17|few
TGTGCCAGCAGTAGGAGACTAGCGGGTGACTCCTACAATGAGCAGTTCTTC
CASSRRLAGDSYNEQFF
>TRBJ2-5|-|TRBV28|13|-
TGTGCCAGCAGTCAGGGGTGGGGAGAGACCCAGTACTTC
CASSQGWGETQYF
>TRBJ1-2|-|TRBV2|14|-
TGTGCCAGCAGTGTAAGAAGGGAGGACTATGGCTACACCTTC
CASSVRREDYGYTF
>TRBJ2-1|-|TRBV18|13|-
TGTGCCAGCTCACCGGGACAATACAATGAGCAGTTCTTC
CASSPGQYNEQFF
>TRBJ2-3|-|TRBV7-9|15|-
TGTGCCAGCAGCTTAGTAGCGACTAGCACAGATACGCAGTATTTT
CASSLVATSTDTQYF
>TRBJ1-5|-|TRBV25-1|12|-
TGTGCCAGCAGACAGGGTGCTCAGCCCCAGCATTTT
CASRQGAQPQHF
>TRBJ2-3|TRBD1|TRBV5-1|15|once
TGCGCCAGCAGTCGGACAGGGGGAAGCACAGATACGCAGTATTTT
CASSRTGGSTDTQYF
>TRBJ2-7|TRBD1|TRBV5-8|15|once
TGTGCCAGCAGCTTGATCGGGACAGAGGGGCTCCAGCAGTACTTC
CASSLIGTEGLQQYF
>TRBJ2-7|TRBD1|TRBV19|15|-
TGTGCCAGTAGTATAGTGGGGACAGGGCGAGACGAGCAGTACTTC
CASSIVGTGRDEQYF
>TRBJ2-7|TRBD1|TRBV20-1|11|-
TGCAGTGCGCCCGGACAGGGGAAGCAGTACTTC
CSAPGQGKQYF
>TRBJ2-7|TRBD1|TRBV29-1|11|-
TGCAGCGTTGGACAGGGGTTCGAGCAGTACTTC
CSVGQGFEQYF
>TRBJ2-7|TRBD2|TRBV4-2|16|-
TGTGCCAGCAGCCAAGAGGGGTTAGCGGGAGGCTACGAGCAGTACTTC
CASSQEGLAGGYEQYF
>TRBJ2-3|-|TRBV6-6|15|-
TGTGCCAGCAGTCCCGCCCTGACTAGCACAGATACGCAGTATTTT
CASSPALTSTDTQYF
>TRBJ1-2|-|TRBV18|13|-
TGTGCCAGCTCACCAGACAGGAGCAATGGCTACACCTTC
CASSPDRSNGYTF
>TRBJ1-4|-|TRBV5-1|13|-
TGCGCCAGCAGTAGGCAGAGGGATGAAAAACTGTTTTTT
CASSRQRDEKLFF
>TRBJ2-6|-|TRBV5-4|17|-
TGTGCCAGCAGCTTGCGGGGTGGGTTGAATGGGGCCAACGTCCTGACTTTC
CASSLRGGLNGANVLTF
>TRBJ2-1|TRBD1|TRBV7-9|14|-
TGTGCCAGCAGCTTAGGGACAGGGGGCGTTGAGCAGTTCTTC
CASSLGTGGVEQFF
>TRBJ2-5|TRBD2|TRBV6-5|15|-
TGTGCCAGCAGTTACGGCGGGAGTGGGAAAGAGACCCAGTACTTC
CASSYGGSGKETQYF
>TRBJ2-7|-|TRBV15|14|-
TGTGCCACCAGCAGAGATCCAAGCGCCGACGAGCAGTACTTC
CATSRDPSADEQYF